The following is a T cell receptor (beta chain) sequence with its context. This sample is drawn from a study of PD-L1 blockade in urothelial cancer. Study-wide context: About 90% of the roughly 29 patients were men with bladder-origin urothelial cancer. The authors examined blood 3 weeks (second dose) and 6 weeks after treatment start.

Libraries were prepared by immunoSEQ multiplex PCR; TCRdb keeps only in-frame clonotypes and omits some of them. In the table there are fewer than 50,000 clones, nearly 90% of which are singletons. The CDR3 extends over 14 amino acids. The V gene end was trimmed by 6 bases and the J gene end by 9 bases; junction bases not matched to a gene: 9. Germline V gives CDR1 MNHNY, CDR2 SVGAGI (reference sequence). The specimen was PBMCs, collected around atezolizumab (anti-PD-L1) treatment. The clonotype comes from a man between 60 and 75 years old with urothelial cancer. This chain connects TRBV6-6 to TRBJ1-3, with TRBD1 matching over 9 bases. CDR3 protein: CASSPGTGRTTIYF. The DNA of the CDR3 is TGTGCCAGCAGCCCCGGGACAGGGAGGACCACCATATATTTT.